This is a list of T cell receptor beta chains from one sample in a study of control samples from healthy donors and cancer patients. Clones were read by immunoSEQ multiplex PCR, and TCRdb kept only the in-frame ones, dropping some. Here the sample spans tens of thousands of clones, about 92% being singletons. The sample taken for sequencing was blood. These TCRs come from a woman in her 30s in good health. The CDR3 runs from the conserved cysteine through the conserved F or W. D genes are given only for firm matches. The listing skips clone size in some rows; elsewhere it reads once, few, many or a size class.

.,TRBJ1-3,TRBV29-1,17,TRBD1,CSVEFSSGQGIGNTIYF
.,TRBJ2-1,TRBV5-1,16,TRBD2,CASSLYAGTSGNEQFF
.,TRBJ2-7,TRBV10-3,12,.,CAIRLDSYEQYF
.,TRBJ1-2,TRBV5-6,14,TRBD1,CASSLGRDSYGYTF
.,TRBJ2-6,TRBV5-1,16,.,CASSLEGGPGANVLTF
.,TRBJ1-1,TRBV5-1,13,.,CASSLVSDTEAFF
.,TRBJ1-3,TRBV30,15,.,CAWSGGGGPGNTIYF
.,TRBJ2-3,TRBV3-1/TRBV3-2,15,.,CASSLSGPLSDTQYF
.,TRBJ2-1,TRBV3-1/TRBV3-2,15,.,CASSQDAHTKWGQFF
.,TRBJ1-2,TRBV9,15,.,CASSVEVSANYGYTF
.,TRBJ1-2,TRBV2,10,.,CASSEGTILF
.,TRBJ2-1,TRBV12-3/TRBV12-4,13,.,CASSLAGVHEQFF
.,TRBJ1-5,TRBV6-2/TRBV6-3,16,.,CASSYSLRGSNQPQHF
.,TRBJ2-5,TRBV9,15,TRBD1,CASSAQGQYQETQYF
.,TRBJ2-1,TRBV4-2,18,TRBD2,CASSQDETGGYFYNEQFF
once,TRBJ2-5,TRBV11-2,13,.,CASSLEWDPTRYF
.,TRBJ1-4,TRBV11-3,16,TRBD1,CASSPGTGAKNEKLFF
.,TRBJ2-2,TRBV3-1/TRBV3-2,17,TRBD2,CASSQDDGGASTGELFF
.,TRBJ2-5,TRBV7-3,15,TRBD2,CASSVGGLAQETQYF
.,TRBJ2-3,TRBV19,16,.,CASNLGGGVSTDTQYF
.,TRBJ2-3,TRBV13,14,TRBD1,CASSRDRARTTQYF
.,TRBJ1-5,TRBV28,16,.,CASSSIRDGGNQPQHF
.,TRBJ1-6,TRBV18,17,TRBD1,CASSGQGASSYNSPLHF
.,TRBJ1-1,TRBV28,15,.,CASTLAGAGGTEAFF
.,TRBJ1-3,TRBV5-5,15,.,CASSLEGVAGNTIYF
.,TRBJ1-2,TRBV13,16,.,CASSPILEGLDYGYTF
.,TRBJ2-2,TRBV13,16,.,CASSSSGRWAVGELFF
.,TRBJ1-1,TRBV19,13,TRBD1,CASRQGENTEAFF
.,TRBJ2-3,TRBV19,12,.,CASSVPPDTQYF
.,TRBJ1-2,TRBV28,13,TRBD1,CASSSGQGSGYTF
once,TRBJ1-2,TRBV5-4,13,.,CASSLSIRGGYTF
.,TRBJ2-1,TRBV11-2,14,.,CASSLAGNYNEQFF
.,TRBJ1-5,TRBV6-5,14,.,CASGLGFTGQPQHF
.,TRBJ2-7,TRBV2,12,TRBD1,CASSKGQTEQYF
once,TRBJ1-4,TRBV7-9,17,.,CASSAILTPTNNEKLFF